This is a list of T cell receptor beta chains from one sample in a study of OX40 agonist ivuxolimab in advanced cancers. Here immunoSEQ multiplex PCR was the method, and the copy in TCRdb shows in-frame clones only, minus some. The table includes approximately 76,000 clones, about 90% detected once. Sequencing used CD4+ or CD8+ T cells sorted from blood, obtained in a trial of the OX40 agonist ivuxolimab. Receptors originate from an adult with an advanced solid tumor such as melanoma, head and neck, liver or kidney cancer. CDR3s include the opening cysteine and the closing phenylalanine or tryptophan. The D gene is left open where the match is weak. Part of the rows lack a size; the others show once, few, many or a class for expanded clones.

CDR3nt,CDR3aa,d_gene,v_gene,abundance,j_gene
TGTGCCAGCTCACCCTTCCCGACAGGGGCAAATGAAAAACTGTTTTTT,CASSPFPTGANEKLFF,TRBD1,TRBV18,NA,TRBJ1-4
TGCGCCAGCAGCCAATGGACAGGGGGTGGTGGGGCCAACGTCCTGACTTTC,CASSQWTGGGGANVLTF,TRBD1,TRBV5-1,NA,TRBJ2-6
TGTGCCAGCAGCTTTGGACTAAAGTACCAAGAGACCCAGTACTTC,CASSFGLKYQETQYF,NA,TRBV5-8,NA,TRBJ2-5
TGTGCCAGCGTAGGGAACAGTGATGAGCAGTTCTTC,CASVGNSDEQFF,NA,TRBV6-5,NA,TRBJ2-1
TGTGCCAGCAGCCCCCGATTGGGACTCGAGCAAGAGACCCAGTACTTC,CASSPRLGLEQETQYF,NA,TRBV11-2,NA,TRBJ2-5
TGTGCCAGCAGCCTAGACAGGAATTCACCCCTCCACTTT,CASSLDRNSPLHF,NA,TRBV7-2,NA,TRBJ1-6
TGTGCCAGCGGGGAGGCAGATACGCAGTATTTT,CASGEADTQYF,NA,TRBV7-9,NA,TRBJ2-3
TGTGCCAGCAGTTTATATTCGGGGGAGGACGAGCAGTACTTC,CASSLYSGEDEQYF,NA,TRBV27,NA,TRBJ2-7
TGTGCCAGCAGCTTGGATTCAGGTCAAGAGACCCAGTACTTC,CASSLDSGQETQYF,NA,TRBV5-4,NA,TRBJ2-5
TGTGCCAGCAGCAAACTTTTTGGGGTCAGCTATGGCTACACCTTC,CASSKLFGVSYGYTF,NA,TRBV21-1,few,TRBJ1-2
TGTGCCAGCAATAGCAGGCCCTCGGGAGAGACCCAGTACTTC,CASNSRPSGETQYF,NA,TRBV2,NA,TRBJ2-5
TGTGCCAGTAGAATTAATTCGGGGGATCTCTACGAGCAGTACTTC,CASRINSGDLYEQYF,NA,TRBV19,NA,TRBJ2-7
TGTGCCAGCAGGCGCGGTGAGGGGCGAGCTGAAGCTTTCTTT,CASRRGEGRAEAFF,NA,TRBV13,NA,TRBJ1-1
TGTGCCAGCAGCTTAGGGGGGGGACAGGGGCATCAGCCCCAGCATTTT,CASSLGGGQGHQPQHF,TRBD1,TRBV7-2,NA,TRBJ1-5
TGCGCCAGCAGCCAAGATCAGTTATACACAGGGGTTAATGAAAAACTGTTTTTT,CASSQDQLYTGVNEKLFF,TRBD1,TRBV4-3,NA,TRBJ1-4
TGTGCCAGCAGCTTACGCTTCGCCGACGGCGATACGCAGTATTTT,CASSLRFADGDTQYF,NA,TRBV7-3,NA,TRBJ2-3
TGTGCCAGCAGCTCGACAGTCCCGAGCTCCTACGAGCAGTACTTC,CASSSTVPSSYEQYF,NA,TRBV7-2,NA,TRBJ2-7
TGTGCCAGCAGTCTCACCGGGGAGCTGTTTTTT,CASSLTGELFF,NA,TRBV27,NA,TRBJ2-2
TGTGCCAGCAGTGTAGGGGGCAGCGCCTCCTACGAGCAGTACTTC,CASSVGGSASYEQYF,TRBD1,TRBV6-5,NA,TRBJ2-7
TGTGCCAGCAGCTTAGGCCAGGGGAGGGAAGAGACCCAGTACTTC,CASSLGQGREETQYF,NA,TRBV5-4,once,TRBJ2-5
TGTGCCAGCTCACTCCAGGGTAGTCGCGATCAGCCCCAGCATTTT,CASSLQGSRDQPQHF,NA,TRBV18,NA,TRBJ1-5
TGTGCCAGCTCACCACCGGGACAGGATAATGAAAAACTGTTTTTT,CASSPPGQDNEKLFF,TRBD1,TRBV18,NA,TRBJ1-4
TGTGCCAGCACGCCCCCTCTGGGACAGGGCTACACCGGGGAGCTGTTTTTT,CASTPPLGQGYTGELFF,TRBD1,TRBV28,NA,TRBJ2-2
TGTGCCAGCAGCCGGGACAGGGGGACCCAGTACTTC,CASSRDRGTQYF,TRBD1,TRBV5-6,NA,TRBJ2-5
TGTGCCAGCAGCCATCACCGGGGGAATGGGGCCAACGTCCTGACTTTC,CASSHHRGNGANVLTF,NA,TRBV7-2,NA,TRBJ2-6
TGTGCCAGCAGTCCACGACAGGCTCATAATTCACCCCTCCACTTT,CASSPRQAHNSPLHF,NA,TRBV6-1,NA,TRBJ1-6
TGCGCCAGCAGCCGGGGTGATCGATCAAATTCCTACGAGCAGTACTTC,CASSRGDRSNSYEQYF,NA,TRBV5-1,NA,TRBJ2-7
TGTGCCAGCACTCTAGCGGAATACAATGAGCAGTTCTTC,CASTLAEYNEQFF,TRBD2,TRBV28,NA,TRBJ2-1